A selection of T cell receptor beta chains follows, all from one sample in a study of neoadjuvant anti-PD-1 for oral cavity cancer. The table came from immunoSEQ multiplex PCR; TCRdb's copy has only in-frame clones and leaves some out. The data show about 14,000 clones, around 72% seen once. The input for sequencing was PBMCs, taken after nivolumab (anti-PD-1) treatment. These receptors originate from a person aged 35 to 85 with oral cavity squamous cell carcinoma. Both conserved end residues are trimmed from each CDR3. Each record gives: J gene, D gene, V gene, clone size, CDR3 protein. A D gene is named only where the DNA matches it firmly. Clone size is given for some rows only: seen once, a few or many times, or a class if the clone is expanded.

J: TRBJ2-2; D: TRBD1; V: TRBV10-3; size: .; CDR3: AISLQGDTGELF
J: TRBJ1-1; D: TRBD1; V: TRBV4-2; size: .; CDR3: ASTSAGTGTFEAF
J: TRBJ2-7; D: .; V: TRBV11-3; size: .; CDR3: ATPGHYEQY
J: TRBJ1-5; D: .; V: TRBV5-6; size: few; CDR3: ASSPQRTQPQH
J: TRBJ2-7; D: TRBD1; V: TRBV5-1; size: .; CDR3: ASSLGGQATYEQY
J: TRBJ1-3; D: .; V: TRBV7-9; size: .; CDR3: ASSPSAENTIY
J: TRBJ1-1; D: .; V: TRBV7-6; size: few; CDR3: ASSLSTYLNTEAF
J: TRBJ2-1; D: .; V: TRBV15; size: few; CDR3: ATSRVGDNEQF
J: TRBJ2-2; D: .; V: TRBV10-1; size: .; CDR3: ASSGFEHTGELF
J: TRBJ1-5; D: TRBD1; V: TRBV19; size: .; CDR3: ASSTGTAPTPDQPQH
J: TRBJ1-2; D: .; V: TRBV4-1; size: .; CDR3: ASSQEALGYGYT
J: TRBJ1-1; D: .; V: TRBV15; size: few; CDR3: ATSRASGNTEAF
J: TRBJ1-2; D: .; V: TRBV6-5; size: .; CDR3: ASSYSSRGSYGYT
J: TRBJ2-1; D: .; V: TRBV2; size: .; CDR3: ASSEDSAREQF
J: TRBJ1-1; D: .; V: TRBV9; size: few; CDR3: ASSAGAQSTEAF
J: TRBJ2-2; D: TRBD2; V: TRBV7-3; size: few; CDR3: ASSSTSGNTGELF
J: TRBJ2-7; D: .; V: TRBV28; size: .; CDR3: ASSFAYEQY
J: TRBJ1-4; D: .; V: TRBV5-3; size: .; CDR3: ARSLKATLRNEKLF
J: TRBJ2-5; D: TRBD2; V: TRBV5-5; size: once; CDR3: ASSDDGTSGETQY
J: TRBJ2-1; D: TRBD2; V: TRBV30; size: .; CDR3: AWTSGRAPNEQF
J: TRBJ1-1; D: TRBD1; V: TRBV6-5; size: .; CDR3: ASSWGTANTEAF
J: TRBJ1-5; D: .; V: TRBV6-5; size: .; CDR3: ASSHGTVSNQPQH
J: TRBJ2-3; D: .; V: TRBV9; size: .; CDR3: ASSDSGHFTDTQY
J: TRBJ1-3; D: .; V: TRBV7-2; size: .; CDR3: ASSLLQANTIY
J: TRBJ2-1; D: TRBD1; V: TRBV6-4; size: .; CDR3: ASSDLAGTAYNEQF
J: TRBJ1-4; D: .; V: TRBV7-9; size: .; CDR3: ASSLGVKEKLF
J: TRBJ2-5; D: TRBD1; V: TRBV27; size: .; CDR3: ASSLAGGASKETQY
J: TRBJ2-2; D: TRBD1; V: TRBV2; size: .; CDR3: ASSSTGGDVGELF
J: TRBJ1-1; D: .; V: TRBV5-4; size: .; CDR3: ASSPFNGQNTEAF
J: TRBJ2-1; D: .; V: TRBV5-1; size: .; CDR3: ASSLDGQPHNEQF
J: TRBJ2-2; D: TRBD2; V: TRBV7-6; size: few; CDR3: ASSGLAGGLLTGELF
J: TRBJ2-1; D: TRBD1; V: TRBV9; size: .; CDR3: ASSAGDRDYYNEQF
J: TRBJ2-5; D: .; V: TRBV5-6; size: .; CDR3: ASSPRGEETQY
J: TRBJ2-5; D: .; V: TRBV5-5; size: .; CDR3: ASSYPVGQGETQY
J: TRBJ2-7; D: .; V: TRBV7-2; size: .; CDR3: ASSSGLGYYEQY
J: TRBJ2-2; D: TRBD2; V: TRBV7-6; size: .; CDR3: ASSLALGGLDTGELF
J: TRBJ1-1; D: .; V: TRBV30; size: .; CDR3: AWSVGVTRTAF
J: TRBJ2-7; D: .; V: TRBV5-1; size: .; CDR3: ASSLSQGTYEQY
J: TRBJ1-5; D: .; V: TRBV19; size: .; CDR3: ASTAAASQPQH
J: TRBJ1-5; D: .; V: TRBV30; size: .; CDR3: AWSMRDNQPQH
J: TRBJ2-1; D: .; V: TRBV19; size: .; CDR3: ASSTGGSSYNEQF
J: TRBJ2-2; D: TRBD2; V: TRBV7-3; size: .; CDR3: ASSLTGLGLAGGTGELF